This is a list of T cell receptor beta chains from one sample in a study of blood T cell repertoires in COVID-19. The method was immunoSEQ multiplex PCR; TCRdb's version includes in-frame clones alone and lacks a portion of them. In the table there are 200,000 to 250,000 clones, around 83% of which are singletons. Specimen: peripheral blood. The receptors originated from a man in his forties or fifties who had recovered from COVID-19. The CDR3 runs from the conserved cysteine through the conserved F or W. The order of the fields is D gene, V gene, J gene, clone size, CDR3 DNA, CDR3 protein. D genes are given only for firm matches. Not every row has a clone size; where given, it reads once, few, many or a size class.

>TRBD2|TRBV3-1/TRBV3-2|TRBJ2-7|-
TGTGCCAGCAGCCAAAACGGGAGGTCCCGCTACGAGCAGTACTTC
CASSQNGRSRYEQYF
>TRBD2|TRBV28|TRBJ2-5|-
TGTGCCAGCAGTTTTGGGGCAGCGGGACCCCAAGAGACCCAGTACTTC
CASSFGAAGPQETQYF
>TRBD1|TRBV18|TRBJ2-7|-
TGTGCCAGCAGCCGGGACAGGGGCTCCTACGAGCAGTACTTC
CASSRDRGSYEQYF
>TRBD2|TRBV3-1/TRBV3-2|TRBJ2-7|-
TGTGCCAGCAGCCGGACTAGCGGGAACCCCATTTTCGAGCAGTACTTC
CASSRTSGNPIFEQYF
>TRBD1|TRBV3-1/TRBV3-2|TRBJ2-3|few
TGTGCCAGCAGCCAAGGGCGGGCAGGGGGCAGGTTGCTCACAGATACGCAGTATTTT
CASSQGRAGGRLLTDTQYF
>-|TRBV5-1|TRBJ2-7|-
TGCGCCAGCAGCTTGGACCTGGGGGCATCTTACGAGCAGTACTTC
CASSLDLGASYEQYF
>TRBD1|TRBV10-1|TRBJ1-1|-
TGCGCCAGCAGCCGTACAAGACAGGGAGTAATGCATGCGGCTTTCTTT
CASSRTRQGVMHAAFF
>TRBD2|TRBV6-5|TRBJ2-2|-
TGTGCCAGCAACTTACTAGCGGGAGCTGCCGGGGAGCTGTTTTTT
CASNLLAGAAGELFF
>-|TRBV29-1|TRBJ2-5|few
TGCAGCGTTGAAATGGCAGGGGGACTCGCAGAGACCCAGTACTTC
CSVEMAGGLAETQYF
>-|TRBV7-9|TRBJ2-2|-
TGTGCCAGCAGCTTTTTAGCGAACACCGGGGAGCTGTTTTTT
CASSFLANTGELFF
>TRBD2|TRBV6-6|TRBJ2-7|-
TGTGCCAGCGGGCGGGGGTACGAGCAGTACTTC
CASGRGYEQYF
>-|TRBV5-6|TRBJ1-6|-
TGTGCCAGCAGCCGACGGGGAGGGAGCTCCTATAATTCACCCCTCCACTTT
CASSRRGGSSYNSPLHF
>-|TRBV5-1|TRBJ1-1|-
TGCGCCAGCAGCCCGACGACGGGAATGAACACTGAAGCTTTCTTT
CASSPTTGMNTEAFF
>-|TRBV4-1|TRBJ1-2|once
TGCGCCAGCAGCCAAGGGTACGAGTTCTATGGCTACACCTTC
CASSQGYEFYGYTF
>-|TRBV3-1/TRBV3-2|TRBJ2-1|-
TGTGCCAGCAGCCGACGGGAGCGCAATGAGCAGTTCTTC
CASSRRERNEQFF
>-|TRBV11-3|TRBJ1-1|few
TGTGCCAGCAGCATTGGCGGGGACACTGAAGCTTTCTTT
CASSIGGDTEAFF
>-|TRBV4-2|TRBJ2-1|-
TGTGCCAGCAGCCGTAGTCTAGCGAGCTCCTACAATGAGCAGTTCTTC
CASSRSLASSYNEQFF
>-|TRBV28|TRBJ2-1|-
TGTGCCAGCAGTTCCGCTATCTACAATGAGCAGTTCTTC
CASSSAIYNEQFF
>-|TRBV7-9|TRBJ2-2|many
TGTGCCAGCAGCATTGCAGGGTTTGACACCGGGGAGCTGTTTTTT
CASSIAGFDTGELFF
>-|TRBV30|TRBJ1-6|-
TGTGCCTGGAGTTCAGGTCTTACTTCACCCCTCCACTTT
CAWSSGLTSPLHF
>TRBD1|TRBV6-4|TRBJ1-1|-
TGTGCCAGCAGTCCACAGGGGGCGGTTACTGAAGCTTTCTTT
CASSPQGAVTEAFF
>TRBD1|TRBV3-1/TRBV3-2|TRBJ2-2|-
TGTGCCAGCAGCCCGACAGGGAGAGGGGGGAACACCGGGGAGCTGTTTTTT
CASSPTGRGGNTGELFF
>-|TRBV7-9|TRBJ1-4|-
TGTGCCAGCAGCTTAGAGGGAGTACTTAATGAAAAACTGTTTTTT
CASSLEGVLNEKLFF
>TRBD2|TRBV7-6|TRBJ2-3|once
TGTGCCAGCAGCTATAGCGGGAGTGGGATGGCAGATACGCAGTATTTT
CASSYSGSGMADTQYF
>-|TRBV2|TRBJ2-4|-
TGTGCCTGCCGACAGGAGTTAGCCAAAAACATTCAGTACTTC
CACRQELAKNIQYF
>TRBD1|TRBV2|TRBJ1-2|-
TGTGCCAGCAGAGAAGATGCCGGGACAGGGGCCTATGGCTACACCTTC
CASREDAGTGAYGYTF
>-|TRBV19|TRBJ1-5|-
TGTGCCAGTAGTAGAACGCCGGGACTGGACAATCAGCCCCAGCATTTT
CASSRTPGLDNQPQHF
>-|TRBV28|TRBJ2-1|-
TGTGCCAGCAGTTTAATAGGGGAGGTCCCCTACAATGAGCAGTTCTTC
CASSLIGEVPYNEQFF
>-|TRBV19|TRBJ1-1|-
TGTGCCAGTAGTAGAGGACAGTTCACTGAAGCTTTCTTT
CASSRGQFTEAFF
>TRBD2|TRBV29-1|TRBJ2-1|-
TGCAGCGCTCTACTAGCGGGAAGCTACAATGAGCAGTTCTTC
CSALLAGSYNEQFF
>TRBD2|TRBV12-5|TRBJ2-3|-
TGTGCTAGTGGTTTGGCCACCCCGGGACTAGCGATAAAAGAAGGGAGCACAGATACGCAGTATTTT
CASGLATPGLAIKEGSTDTQYF
>-|TRBV5-6|TRBJ1-1|-
TGTGCCAGCAGCTTGTGGGCAGGGATGAACACTGAAGCTTTCTTT
CASSLWAGMNTEAFF
>-|TRBV4-1|TRBJ1-4|-
TGCGCCAGCAGCCCCTACCCAGGGGATAATGAAAAACTGTTTTTT
CASSPYPGDNEKLFF
>TRBD1|TRBV10-1|TRBJ2-7|-
TGCGCCAGCAGTCCGACAGGGTACCACGAGCAGTACTTC
CASSPTGYHEQYF
>-|TRBV28|TRBJ1-1|-
TGTGCCAGCAGTTTAGGAGTTATGAACACTGAAGCTTTCTTT
CASSLGVMNTEAFF
>-|TRBV2|TRBJ1-4|few
TGTGCCAGCAGCCAGGGGCTTAATGAAAAACTGTTTTTT
CASSQGLNEKLFF
>-|TRBV7-7|TRBJ1-5|-
TGTGCCAGCATCCCATGTCCTAGGGAGGCGGTTCAGCCCCAGCATTTT
CASIPCPREAVQPQHF
>TRBD2|TRBV7-4|TRBJ2-1|-
TGTGCCAGCAGCTGGGTTTGGGCGGGGGATGAGCAGTTCTTC
CASSWVWAGDEQFF
>-|TRBV18|TRBJ1-2|-
TGTGCCAGCTCCGAAGGGAGTCGCAACTATGGCTACACCTTC
CASSEGSRNYGYTF
>-|TRBV6-5|TRBJ2-1|-
TGTGCCAGCGGCGACACGTCCTACAATGAGCAGTTCTTC
CASGDTSYNEQFF
>-|TRBV2|TRBJ2-7|few
TGTGCCAGCAGTGACCACCGTGGGAGCTCCTACGAGCAGTACTTC
CASSDHRGSSYEQYF
>TRBD2|TRBV5-1|TRBJ2-1|-
TGCGCCAGCAGAAGACTAGCGGGAGGGGACAATGAGCAGTTCTTC
CASRRLAGGDNEQFF
>TRBD1|TRBV24-1|TRBJ2-3|-
TGTGCCACCAGTGATCCCGGACAGGCAGGTGTTGTGAGGGATACGCAGTATTTT
CATSDPGQAGVVRDTQYF
>-|TRBV2|TRBJ1-3|-
TGTGCCAGCTTTTTCGGCTCTGGAAACACCATATATTTT
CASFFGSGNTIYF
>-|TRBV28|TRBJ1-5|few
TGTGCCAGCAGTCCGCCAAGCAACACAGGGAGTGGCAATCAGCCCCAGCATTTT
CASSPPSNTGSGNQPQHF
>-|TRBV29-1|TRBJ2-7|-
TGCAGCGTTTACGGACACAGCTCCTACGAGCAGTACTTC
CSVYGHSSYEQYF
>-|TRBV7-2|TRBJ1-1|once
TGTGCCAGCAGCTTGACAGACCAAACGAGGACTGAAGCTTTCTTT
CASSLTDQTRTEAFF
>-|TRBV10-1|TRBJ1-6|-
TGCGCCAGCAGTTCTCAGATAAATTCACCCCTCCACTTT
CASSSQINSPLHF
>-|TRBV20-1|TRBJ2-5|-
TGCAGTCATGGAGGTGAGACCCAGTACTTC
CSHGGETQYF